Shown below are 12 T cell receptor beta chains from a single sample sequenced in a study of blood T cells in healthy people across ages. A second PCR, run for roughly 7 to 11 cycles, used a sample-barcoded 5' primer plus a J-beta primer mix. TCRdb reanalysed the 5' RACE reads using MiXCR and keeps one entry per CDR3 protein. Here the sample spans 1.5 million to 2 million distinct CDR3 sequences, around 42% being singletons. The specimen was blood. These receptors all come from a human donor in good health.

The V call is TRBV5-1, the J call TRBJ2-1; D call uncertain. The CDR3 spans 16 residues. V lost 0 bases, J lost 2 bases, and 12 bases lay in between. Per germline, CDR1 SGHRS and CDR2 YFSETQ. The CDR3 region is CASSLGVARTYNEQFF. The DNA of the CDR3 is TGCGCCAGCAGCTTGGGAGTCGCCCGCACCTACAATGAGCAGTTCTTC.

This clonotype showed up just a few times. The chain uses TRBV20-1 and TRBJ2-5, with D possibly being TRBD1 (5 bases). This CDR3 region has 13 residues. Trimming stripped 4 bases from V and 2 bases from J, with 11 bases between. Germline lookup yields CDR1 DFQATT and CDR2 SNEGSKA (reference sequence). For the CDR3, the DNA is TGCAGTGCTATCAACAGGTTACAAGAGACCCAGTACTTC. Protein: CSAINRLQETQYF.

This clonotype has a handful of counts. The CDR3 DNA reads TGCGCCAGCAGCTCACGCGGGCAGTCGACAACTAATGAAAAACTGTTTTTT. Protein sequence: CASSSRGQSTTNEKLFF. V is TRBV4-3 and J is TRBJ1-4, with unresolved D. CDR1 and CDR2 from the germline V gene are LGHNA and YSLEER. Trimming shortened V by 5 bases and J by 0 bases, and 16 bases separated the two germline ends. The CDR3 sequence is 17 residues long.

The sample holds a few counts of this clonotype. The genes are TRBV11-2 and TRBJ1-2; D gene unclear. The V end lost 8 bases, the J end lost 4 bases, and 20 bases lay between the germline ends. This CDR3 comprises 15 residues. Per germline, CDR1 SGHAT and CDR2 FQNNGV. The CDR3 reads CASSPIWQPFYGYTF. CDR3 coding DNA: TGTGCCAGCTCCCCAATCTGGCAGCCCTTCTATGGCTACACCTTC.

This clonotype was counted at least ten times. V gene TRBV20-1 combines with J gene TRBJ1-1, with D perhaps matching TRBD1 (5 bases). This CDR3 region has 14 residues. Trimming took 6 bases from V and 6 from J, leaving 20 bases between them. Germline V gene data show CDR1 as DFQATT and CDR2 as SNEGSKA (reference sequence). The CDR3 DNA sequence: TGCAGTGCCCGAGGGGAAAGGGAATGGTCTGAAGCTTTCTTT. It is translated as CSARGEREWSEAFF.

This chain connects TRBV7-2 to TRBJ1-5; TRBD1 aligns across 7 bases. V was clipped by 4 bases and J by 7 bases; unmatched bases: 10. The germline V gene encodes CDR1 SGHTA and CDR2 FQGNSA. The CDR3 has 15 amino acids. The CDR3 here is CASSSRQGAGQPQHF. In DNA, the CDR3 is TGTGCCAGCAGCTCACGACAGGGAGCGGGACAGCCCCAGCATTTT.

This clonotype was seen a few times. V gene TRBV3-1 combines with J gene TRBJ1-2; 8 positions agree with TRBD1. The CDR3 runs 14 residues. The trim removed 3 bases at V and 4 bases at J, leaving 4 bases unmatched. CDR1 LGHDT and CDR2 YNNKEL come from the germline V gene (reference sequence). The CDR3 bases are TGTGCCAGCAGCCACCCAGGGGGCGGCTATGGCTACACCTTC. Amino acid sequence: CASSHPGGGYGYTF.

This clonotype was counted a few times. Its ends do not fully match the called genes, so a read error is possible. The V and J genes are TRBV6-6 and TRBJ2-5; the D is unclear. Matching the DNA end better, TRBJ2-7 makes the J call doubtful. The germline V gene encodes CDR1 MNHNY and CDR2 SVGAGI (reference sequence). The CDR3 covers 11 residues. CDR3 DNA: TGTACCAGCAGCTGGCAAAACGAGCAGTACTTC. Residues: CTSSWQNEQYF.

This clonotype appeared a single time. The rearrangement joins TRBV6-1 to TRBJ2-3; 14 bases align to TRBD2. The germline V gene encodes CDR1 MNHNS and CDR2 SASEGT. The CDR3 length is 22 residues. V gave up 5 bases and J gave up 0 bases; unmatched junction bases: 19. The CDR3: CASSPSTPGLAGDPSSTDTQYF. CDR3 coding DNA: TGTGCCAGCAGTCCAAGCACTCCGGGACTAGCGGGGGACCCATCTAGCACAGATACGCAGTATTTT.

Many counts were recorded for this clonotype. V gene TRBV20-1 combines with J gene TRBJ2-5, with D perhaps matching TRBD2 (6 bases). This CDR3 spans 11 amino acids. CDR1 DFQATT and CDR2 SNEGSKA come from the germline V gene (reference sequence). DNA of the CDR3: TGCAGCCGACTAGTCAAAGAGACCCAGTACTTC. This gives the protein CSRLVKETQYF.

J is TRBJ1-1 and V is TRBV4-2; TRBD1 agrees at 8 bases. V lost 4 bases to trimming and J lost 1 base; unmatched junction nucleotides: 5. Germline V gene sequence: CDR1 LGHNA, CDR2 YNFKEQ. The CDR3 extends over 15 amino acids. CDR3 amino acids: CASSPGQGSNTEAFF. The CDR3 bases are TGTGCCAGCAGCCCAGGACAGGGTTCGAACACTGAAGCTTTCTTT.

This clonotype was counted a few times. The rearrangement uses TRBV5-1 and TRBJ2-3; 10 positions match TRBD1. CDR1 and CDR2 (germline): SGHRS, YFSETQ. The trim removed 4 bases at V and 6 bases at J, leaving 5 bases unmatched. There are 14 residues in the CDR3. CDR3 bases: TGCGCCAGCAGCATGACAGGGGGCGCGGATACGCAGTATTTT. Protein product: CASSMTGGADTQYF.